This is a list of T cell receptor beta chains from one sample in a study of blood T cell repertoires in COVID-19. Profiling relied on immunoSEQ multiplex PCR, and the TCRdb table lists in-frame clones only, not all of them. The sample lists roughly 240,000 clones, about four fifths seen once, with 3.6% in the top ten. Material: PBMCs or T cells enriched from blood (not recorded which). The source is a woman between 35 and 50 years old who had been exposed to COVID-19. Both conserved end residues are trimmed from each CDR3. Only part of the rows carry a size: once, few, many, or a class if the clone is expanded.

CDR3 protein: ASSLASWAGINQETQY; V gene: TRBV7-6; J gene: TRBJ2-5; clone size: -; CDR3 length: 16
CDR3 protein: ASSRGMGTEAF; V gene: TRBV7-3; J gene: TRBJ1-1; clone size: -; CDR3 length: 11
CDR3 protein: ASSVDLRFYGYT; V gene: TRBV9; J gene: TRBJ1-2; clone size: once; CDR3 length: 12
CDR3 protein: ASSTDREKLF; V gene: TRBV19; J gene: TRBJ1-4; clone size: -; CDR3 length: 10
CDR3 protein: ASSLARAVSYNEQF; V gene: TRBV5-1; J gene: TRBJ2-1; clone size: -; CDR3 length: 14
CDR3 protein: ASSVTGGENQPQH; V gene: TRBV7-3; J gene: TRBJ1-5; clone size: -; CDR3 length: 13
CDR3 protein: ASSLAIAGGLVNEQF; V gene: TRBV5-1; J gene: TRBJ2-1; clone size: once; CDR3 length: 15
CDR3 protein: ASSLGGDQPQH; V gene: TRBV5-5; J gene: TRBJ1-5; clone size: few; CDR3 length: 11
CDR3 protein: ASRGGTSRYNEQF; V gene: TRBV19; J gene: TRBJ2-1; clone size: -; CDR3 length: 13
CDR3 protein: ASSQAGQGFNSPLH; V gene: TRBV4-3; J gene: TRBJ1-6; clone size: many; CDR3 length: 14
CDR3 protein: ASSLAGGGTEAF; V gene: TRBV5-4; J gene: TRBJ1-1; clone size: -; CDR3 length: 12
CDR3 protein: ASSQDLARHQETQY; V gene: TRBV3-1/TRBV3-2; J gene: TRBJ2-5; clone size: -; CDR3 length: 14
CDR3 protein: ASSPGTVGNTIY; V gene: TRBV5-4; J gene: TRBJ1-3; clone size: -; CDR3 length: 12
CDR3 protein: ASSPQRGNYGYT; V gene: TRBV14; J gene: TRBJ1-2; clone size: -; CDR3 length: 12
CDR3 protein: ASSPWGVSTYEQY; V gene: TRBV27; J gene: TRBJ2-7; clone size: -; CDR3 length: 13
CDR3 protein: ATARGGTEDTEAF; V gene: TRBV9; J gene: TRBJ1-1; clone size: -; CDR3 length: 13
CDR3 protein: ASSSRGNEQF; V gene: TRBV19; J gene: TRBJ2-1; clone size: -; CDR3 length: 10
CDR3 protein: ARGTASGYMEQF; V gene: TRBV5-3; J gene: TRBJ2-1; clone size: -; CDR3 length: 12
CDR3 protein: ASSSRQGGKAYEQY; V gene: TRBV7-3; J gene: TRBJ2-7; clone size: -; CDR3 length: 14
CDR3 protein: ASSLAGRGRTEAF; V gene: TRBV11-2; J gene: TRBJ1-1; clone size: -; CDR3 length: 13
CDR3 protein: ATSDPGQLSYNEQF; V gene: TRBV24-1; J gene: TRBJ2-1; clone size: -; CDR3 length: 14
CDR3 protein: ASSLGTYENYEQY; V gene: TRBV9; J gene: TRBJ2-7; clone size: -; CDR3 length: 13
CDR3 protein: ASSLNDIYNEQF; V gene: TRBV5-4; J gene: TRBJ2-1; clone size: -; CDR3 length: 12
CDR3 protein: ASSQEISSTNEKLF; V gene: TRBV4-3; J gene: TRBJ1-4; clone size: -; CDR3 length: 14
CDR3 protein: ASSGLAVLTDTQY; V gene: TRBV2; J gene: TRBJ2-3; clone size: few; CDR3 length: 13
CDR3 protein: ASSLVGPNTGELF; V gene: TRBV5-1; J gene: TRBJ2-2; clone size: -; CDR3 length: 13
CDR3 protein: ASSYPLVTSGDRAKNIQY; V gene: TRBV6-2/TRBV6-3; J gene: TRBJ2-4; clone size: -; CDR3 length: 18
CDR3 protein: AISPGQSNQPQH; V gene: TRBV10-3; J gene: TRBJ1-5; clone size: once; CDR3 length: 12
CDR3 protein: ASRLSSGEDTQY; V gene: TRBV27; J gene: TRBJ2-3; clone size: -; CDR3 length: 12
CDR3 protein: ASSLAPSQGGQPQH; V gene: TRBV7-8; J gene: TRBJ1-5; clone size: many; CDR3 length: 14
CDR3 protein: ASSEPQFRTQY; V gene: TRBV6-1; J gene: TRBJ2-5; clone size: -; CDR3 length: 11
CDR3 protein: ASSFRLAGEQY; V gene: TRBV5-1; J gene: TRBJ2-7; clone size: -; CDR3 length: 11
CDR3 protein: ASSGQGQPQH; V gene: TRBV2; J gene: TRBJ1-5; clone size: -; CDR3 length: 10
CDR3 protein: ASSATGQPTDTQY; V gene: TRBV5-1; J gene: TRBJ2-3; clone size: -; CDR3 length: 13
CDR3 protein: ATAEGSDYGYT; V gene: TRBV28; J gene: TRBJ1-2; clone size: -; CDR3 length: 11
CDR3 protein: ASSRRTAQNTGELF; V gene: TRBV3-1/TRBV3-2; J gene: TRBJ2-2; clone size: -; CDR3 length: 14
CDR3 protein: ASSQDPRFPYY; V gene: TRBV3-1/TRBV3-2; J gene: TRBJ1-3; clone size: few; CDR3 length: 11
CDR3 protein: ASSPRQVTDTQY; V gene: TRBV18; J gene: TRBJ2-3; clone size: -; CDR3 length: 12
CDR3 protein: ASSLEGNSGLLTDTQY; V gene: TRBV3-1/TRBV3-2; J gene: TRBJ2-3; clone size: -; CDR3 length: 16
CDR3 protein: ATSDTDREQF; V gene: TRBV24-1; J gene: TRBJ2-1; clone size: -; CDR3 length: 10
CDR3 protein: ASSPPVVEAF; V gene: TRBV18; J gene: TRBJ1-1; clone size: -; CDR3 length: 10
CDR3 protein: ASSEGTGGLSGNTIY; V gene: TRBV6-1; J gene: TRBJ1-3; clone size: -; CDR3 length: 15
CDR3 protein: ASSSYGGGEAF; V gene: TRBV6-2/TRBV6-3; J gene: TRBJ1-1; clone size: -; CDR3 length: 11
CDR3 protein: ASSRLIGGNQPQH; V gene: TRBV28; J gene: TRBJ1-5; clone size: few; CDR3 length: 13
CDR3 protein: ASSLTSPMNTGELF; V gene: TRBV7-2; J gene: TRBJ2-2; clone size: -; CDR3 length: 14
CDR3 protein: ASSNRDRAIGEQF; V gene: TRBV11-3; J gene: TRBJ2-1; clone size: -; CDR3 length: 13
CDR3 protein: ASSYVPGGIHSPLH; V gene: TRBV6-2/TRBV6-3; J gene: TRBJ1-6; clone size: -; CDR3 length: 14
CDR3 protein: ASTDPSGGASDEQF; V gene: TRBV19; J gene: TRBJ2-1; clone size: once; CDR3 length: 14
CDR3 protein: ASSLETGNNQPQH; V gene: TRBV7-2; J gene: TRBJ1-5; clone size: -; CDR3 length: 13
CDR3 protein: ASSRAGAYGYT; V gene: TRBV6-2/TRBV6-3; J gene: TRBJ1-2; clone size: -; CDR3 length: 11
CDR3 protein: ASSSSRVTEAF; V gene: TRBV7-2; J gene: TRBJ1-1; clone size: -; CDR3 length: 11
CDR3 protein: SVPGGQEPYEQY; V gene: TRBV29-1; J gene: TRBJ2-7; clone size: -; CDR3 length: 12
CDR3 protein: ASSLGPTGYT; V gene: TRBV11-1; J gene: TRBJ1-2; clone size: -; CDR3 length: 10
CDR3 protein: AWSVNSDNEQF; V gene: TRBV30; J gene: TRBJ2-1; clone size: few; CDR3 length: 11